The 5 T cell receptor beta chains presented below share a single source sample, sequenced in a study of breast tumors, draining lymph nodes, adjacent tissues. MiXCR, applied by TCRdb to the multiplex PCR reads, yields one record per CDR3 protein. The data hold some 17,000 distinct CDR3 sequences, with roughly 45% observed a single time. Input material: tumor-adjacent breast tissue. The source of these receptors is a female donor with breast cancer. Some clones in this sample may be carry-over from other donors' samples.

This clonotype showed up many times. The chain carries TRBV20-1 and TRBJ2-2; 12 bases map to TRBD2. Germline V lookup: CDR1 DFQATT, CDR2 SNEGSKA (reference sequence). This CDR3 has 14 residues. V lost 4 bases and J lost 6; bases outside the gene matches: 3. The CDR3 DNA is TGCAGTGCTATTCCTAGCGGGGGGGCCGGGGAGCTGTTTTTT. This translates into CSAIPSGGAGELFF.

The CDR3 reads CASSPGVTSVEQYF. In DNA form, the CDR3 reads TGTGCCAGCAGCCCAGGGGTGACTAGCGTGGAGCAGTACTTC. The chain carries TRBV7-2 and TRBJ2-7; TRBD2 agrees at 8 bases. There are 14 residues in the CDR3. V trimming: 5 bases; J trimming: 7 bases; junction bases outside the gene matches: 10. Per the germline V gene, CDR1 is SGHTA and CDR2 is FQGNSA.

The chain employs TRBV6-5 and TRBJ1-6; possible D gene TRBD1, 5 bases. The length of the CDR3 is 15 residues. Looked up from germline, CDR1 is MNHEY and CDR2 is SVGAGI. V lost 6 bases to trimming and J lost 7 bases, with 16 bases between them. The CDR3: CASSFGGSINSPLHF. CDR3 in DNA: TGTGCCAGCAGCTTCGGGGGGAGCATCAATTCACCCCTCCACTTT.

A remark on this clonotype: A read error may account for a junction end that differs from germline. The V call is TRBV9, the J call TRBJ2-7; D remains ambiguous. There are 13 residues in the CDR3. Germline loops: CDR1 SGDLS, CDR2 YYNGEE. The CDR3 reads CAGSVTPDYEQYF. CDR3 coding DNA: TGTGCCGGCAGCGTAACCCCCGACTACGAGCAGTACTTC.

This clonotype occurred a few times. The rearrangement links TRBV2 to TRBJ1-2, with D possibly matching TRBD1 (5 bases). The CDR3 runs 16 residues. V was clipped by 0 bases and J by 0 bases, with 11 bases between them. Per the germline V gene, CDR1 is SNHLY and CDR2 is FYNNEI. The CDR3 coding sequence is TGTGCCAGCAGTGAAGCCGGGGGGTTGACTAACTATGGCTACACCTTC. Its protein is CASSEAGGLTNYGYTF. The full variable domain, in which reference TRBV2 and TRBJ1-2 provide the parts outside the CDR3, is EPEVTQTPSHQVTQMGQEVILRCVPISNHLYFYWYRQILGQKVEFLVSFYNNEISEKSEIFDDQFSVERPDGSNFTLKIRSTKLEDSAMYFCASSEAGGLTNYGYTFGSGTRLTVV.